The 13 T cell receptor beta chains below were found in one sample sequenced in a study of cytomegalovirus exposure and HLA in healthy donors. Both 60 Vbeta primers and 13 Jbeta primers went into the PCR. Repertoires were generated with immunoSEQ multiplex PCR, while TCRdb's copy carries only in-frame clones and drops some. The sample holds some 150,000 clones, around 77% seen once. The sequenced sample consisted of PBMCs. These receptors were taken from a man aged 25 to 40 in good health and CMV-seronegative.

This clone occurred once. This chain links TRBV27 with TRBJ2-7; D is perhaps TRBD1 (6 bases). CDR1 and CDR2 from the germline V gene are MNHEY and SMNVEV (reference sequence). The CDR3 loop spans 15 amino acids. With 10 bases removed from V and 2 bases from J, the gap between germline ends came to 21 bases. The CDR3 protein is CATSPRGIQTYEQYF. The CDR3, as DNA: TGTGCCACCTCCCCTAGGGGGATCCAAACCTACGAGCAGTACTTC.

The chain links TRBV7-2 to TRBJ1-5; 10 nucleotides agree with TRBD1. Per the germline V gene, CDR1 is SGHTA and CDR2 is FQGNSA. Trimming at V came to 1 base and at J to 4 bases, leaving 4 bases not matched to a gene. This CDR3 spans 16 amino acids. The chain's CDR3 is CASSLVWTGGNQPQHF. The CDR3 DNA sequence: TGTGCCAGCAGCTTAGTCTGGACAGGGGGGAATCAGCCCCAGCATTTT.

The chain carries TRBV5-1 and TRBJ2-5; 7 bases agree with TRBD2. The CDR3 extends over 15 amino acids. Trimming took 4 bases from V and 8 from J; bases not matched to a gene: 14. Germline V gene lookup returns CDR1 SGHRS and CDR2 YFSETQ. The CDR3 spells CASSPTSDAGTTQYF. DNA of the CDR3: TGCGCCAGCAGCCCCACTAGCGATGCCGGGACCACCCAGTACTTC.

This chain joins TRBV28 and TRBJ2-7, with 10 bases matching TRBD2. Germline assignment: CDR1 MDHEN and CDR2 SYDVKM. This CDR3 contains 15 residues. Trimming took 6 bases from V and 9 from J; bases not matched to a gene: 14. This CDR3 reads CASSLVAGGLTRQYF. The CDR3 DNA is TGTGCCAGCAGCCTCGTAGCGGGGGGTCTTACTCGGCAGTACTTC.

The CDR3 loop reads CASKPRTGSDTGELFF. The CDR3 bases are TGTGCCAGCAAACCTCGGACAGGGTCGGACACCGGGGAGCTGTTTTTT. The V gene is TRBV28, the J gene TRBJ2-2; TRBD1 matches at 8 bases. CDR1 is MDHEN, CDR2 SYDVKM, per germline. The V and J ends lost 7 bases and 3 bases, in that order; junction bases with no gene match: 10. CDR3 length: 16 amino acids.

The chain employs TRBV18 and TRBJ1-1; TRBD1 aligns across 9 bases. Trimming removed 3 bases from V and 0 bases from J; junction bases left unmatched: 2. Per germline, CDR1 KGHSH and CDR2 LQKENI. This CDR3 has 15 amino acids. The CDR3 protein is CASSPGQGMNTEAFF. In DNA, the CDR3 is TGTGCCAGCTCACCCGGACAGGGGATGAACACTGAAGCTTTCTTT.

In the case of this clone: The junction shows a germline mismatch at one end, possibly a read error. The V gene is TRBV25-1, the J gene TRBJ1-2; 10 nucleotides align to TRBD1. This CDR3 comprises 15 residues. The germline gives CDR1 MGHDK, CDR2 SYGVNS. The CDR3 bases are TGTGCCAGCAGTGAATCCGGGACAGGGGTCTATGGCTACCCCTTC. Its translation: CASSESGTGVYGYPF.

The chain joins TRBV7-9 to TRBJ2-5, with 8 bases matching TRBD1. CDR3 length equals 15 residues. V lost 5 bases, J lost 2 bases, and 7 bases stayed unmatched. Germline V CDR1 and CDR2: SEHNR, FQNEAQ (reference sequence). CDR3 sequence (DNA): TGTGCCAGCAGCCCCGCAGGGACAGGACAAGAGACCCAGTACTTC. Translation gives CASSPAGTGQETQYF.

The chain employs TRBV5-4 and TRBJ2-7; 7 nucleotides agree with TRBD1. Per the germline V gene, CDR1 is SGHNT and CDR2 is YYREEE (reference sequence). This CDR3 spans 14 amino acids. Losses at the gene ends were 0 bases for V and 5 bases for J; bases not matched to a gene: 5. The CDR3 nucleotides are TGTGCCAGCAGCTTGGACAGGGGTTCCGACGAGCAGTACTTC. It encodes CASSLDRGSDEQYF. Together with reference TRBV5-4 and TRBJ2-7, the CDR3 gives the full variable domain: ETGVTQSPTHLIKTRGQQVTLRCSSQSGHNTVSWYQQALGQGPQFIFQYYREEENGRGNFPPRFSGLQFPNYSSELNVNALELDDSALYLCASSLDRGSDEQYFGPGTRLTVT.

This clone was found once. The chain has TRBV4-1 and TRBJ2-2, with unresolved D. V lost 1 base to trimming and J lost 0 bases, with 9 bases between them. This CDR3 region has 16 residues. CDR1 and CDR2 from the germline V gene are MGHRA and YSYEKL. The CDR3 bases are TGCGCCAGCAGCCAAGGGGCGTCCGCGAACACCGGGGAGCTGTTTTTT. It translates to CASSQGASANTGELFF.

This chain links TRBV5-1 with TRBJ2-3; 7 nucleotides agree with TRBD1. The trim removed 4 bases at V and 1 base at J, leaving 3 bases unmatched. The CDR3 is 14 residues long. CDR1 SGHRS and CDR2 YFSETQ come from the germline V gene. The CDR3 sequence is CASSLGTGTDTQYF. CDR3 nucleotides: TGCGCCAGCAGCCTAGGGACAGGCACAGATACGCAGTATTTT. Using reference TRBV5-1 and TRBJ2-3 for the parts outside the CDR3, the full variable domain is KAGVTQTPRYLIKTRGQQVTLSCSPISGHRSVSWYQQTPGQGLQFLFEYFSETQRNKGNFPGRFSGRQFSNSRSEMNVSTLELGDSALYLCASSLGTGTDTQYFGPGTRLTVL.

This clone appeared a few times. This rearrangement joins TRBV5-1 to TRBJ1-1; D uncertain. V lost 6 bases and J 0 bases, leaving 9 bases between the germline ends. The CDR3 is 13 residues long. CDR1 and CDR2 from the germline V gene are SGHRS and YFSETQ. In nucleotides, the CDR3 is TGCGCCAGCAAGGTAGCGGTGAACACTGAAGCTTTCTTT. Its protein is CASKVAVNTEAFF.

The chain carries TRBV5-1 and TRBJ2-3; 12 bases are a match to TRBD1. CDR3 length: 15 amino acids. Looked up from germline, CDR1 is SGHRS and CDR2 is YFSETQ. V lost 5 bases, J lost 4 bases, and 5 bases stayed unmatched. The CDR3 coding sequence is TGCGCCAGCAGTTCGGGACAGGGGGCCTCAGATACGCAGTATTTT. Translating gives CASSSGQGASDTQYF.